This T cell receptor beta chain was retrieved from a study of Graves' ophthalmopathy and Graves' hyperthyroidism. Across the study: The collection of peripheral blood took place at initial diagnosis, before any treatment.

With V trimmed by 2 bases and J by 4 bases, 2 bases remained unmatched. Germline loops: CDR1 MDHEN, CDR2 SYDVKM. The CDR3 has 13 amino acids. RNA served as the template for amplifying TCR beta CDR3 regions. The first round was an RT-PCR with HTBI primers, and the second round was a multiplex PCR. TCRdb re-derived calls from the multiplex PCR reads in MiXCR, one entry per CDR3 protein. The sample records approximately 480,000 distinct CDR3 sequences, about an eighth being singletons. As to this clonotype: The antigen is unknown.

Clinical symptoms, serum thyroxine, TRAb, thyroid ultrasound and orbital computed tomography formed the basis of diagnosis. Study conclusions and caveats: Blood also carried most expanded thyroid clonotypes exceeding 0.001 frequency.

The source is a woman in her twenties or thirties with Graves' ophthalmopathy. Sequencing was carried out using blood. The V call is TRBV28, the J call TRBJ2-7, with TRBD2 identical over 7 bases. The CDR3 DNA is TGTGCCAGCAGTTTAGGGGAGGGGTACGAGCAGTACTTC. Encoded protein: CASSLGEGYEQYF.